These 9 T cell receptor beta chains were sequenced from one sample in a study of cytomegalovirus exposure and HLA in healthy donors (dated by TCRdb to about 2017). Library generation was performed with the immunoSEQ multiplex PCR assay. A mixture of 60 forward primers for TCR Vbeta segments and 13 reverse primers for TCR Jbeta segments was used in the multiplex PCR. This is the immuneACCESS table as TCRdb keeps it, with only in-frame sequences that have V and J called. A part of the clones is gone; compared with another copy, unresolved V genes explain less than half, and the rest is unexplained. This sample gives around 120,000 clones in total; roughly 80% of them show up just once. The leading ten clones occupy 2.7% of the sample. Input material: PBMCs. All receptors derive from a woman in her forties in good health and CMV-seropositive.

The chain links TRBV30 to TRBJ1-5; D might be TRBD1 (6 bases). Deletions cut 5 bases from V and 4 bases from J, with 12 bases between. Germline V gene sequence: CDR1 GTSNPN, CDR2 SVGIG (reference sequence). The CDR3 is 13 amino acids. DNA of the CDR3: TGTGCCTGGGGTGAACAGGGTAATCAGCCCCAGCATTTT. It specifies CAWGEQGNQPQHF.

This clone was observed a few times. The chain links TRBV19 to TRBJ1-5; TRBD1 might be the D (5 bases). This CDR3 contains 14 residues. V was shortened by 5 bases and J by 6 bases, with 14 bases between the two germline ends. Germline V gene lookup returns CDR1 LNHDA and CDR2 SQIVND (reference sequence). The CDR3 nucleotides are TGTGCCAGTAGTGACGGGGGAAGCTCTCAGCCCCAGCATTTT. Amino acid sequence: CASSDGGSSQPQHF.

V usage is TRBV5-1 and J usage is TRBJ2-2, with TRBD2 as a possible D gene (6 bases). This CDR3 has 15 amino acids. Germline V CDR1 and CDR2: SGHRS, YFSETQ. V lost 4 bases and J lost 1, with 11 bases in between. CDR3 bases: TGCGCCAGCAGCCAACCAGCGGGGAACACCGGGGAGCTGTTTTTT. Protein: CASSQPAGNTGELFF.

The J gene is TRBJ1-1, the V gene TRBV19; tentatively, D is TRBD1 (6 bases). The CDR3 runs 12 residues. V was trimmed by 9 bases and J by 10 bases, leaving 18 bases between them. CDR1 is LNHDA, CDR2 SQIVND, per germline (reference sequence). The CDR3 loop is CASGEGDKPAFF. In DNA, the CDR3 is TGTGCCAGCGGAGAGGGGGACAAACCAGCTTTCTTT.

CDR3 protein: CASSRRTLSMNTEAFF. The CDR3 DNA reads TGTGCCAGCAGCCGACGGACATTAAGCATGAACACTGAAGCTTTCTTT. The rearrangement uses TRBV4-2 and TRBJ1-1, with D possibly TRBD1 on 5 matching bases. CDR1 is LGHNA and CDR2 is YNFKEQ in the germline V gene. The CDR3 is 16 amino acids. Trimming stripped 4 bases from V and 0 bases from J, with 15 bases between.

The CDR3 region has the DNA TGTGCCATCAAGAAGGGAGAGACTGAAGCTTTCTTT. Amino acids: CAIKKGETEAFF. The chain couples TRBV10-3 to TRBJ1-1; no clear D. The germline V gene encodes CDR1 ENHRY and CDR2 SYGVKD. The CDR3 consists of 12 residues. Trimming left V 7 bases short and J 5 bases short, with 11 bases between.

This chain joins TRBV4-1 and TRBJ2-3; perhaps TRBD2 as D (6 bases). Deletions cut 0 bases from V and 14 bases from J, with 24 bases between. Germline V CDR1 and CDR2: MGHRA, YSYEKL. The CDR3 runs 16 residues. CDR3 amino acids: CASSQEAPLARHVLYF. The CDR3 nucleotides read TGCGCCAGCAGCCAAGAAGCCCCTCTAGCGCGACACGTCCTGTATTTT.

This chain's CDR3 is CASSSQVQRETQYF. The CDR3 DNA follows: TGTGCCAGCAGTTCTCAAGTCCAACGGGAGACCCAGTACTTC. The chain carries TRBV5-4 and TRBJ2-5; D ambiguous. This CDR3 has 14 residues. V was trimmed by 5 bases and J by 5 bases, leaving 16 bases between them. The germline V gene has CDR1 SGHNT and CDR2 YYREEE (reference sequence).

The chain combines TRBV9 with TRBJ2-1, with D possibly being TRBD1 (6 bases). The CDR3 covers 15 residues. V lost 3 bases, J lost 0 bases, and 10 bases lay in between. The germline V gene encodes CDR1 SGDLS and CDR2 YYNGEE. DNA of the CDR3: TGTGCCAGCAGCGCCCGGACAGCCTCCTACAATGAGCAGTTCTTC. It specifies CASSARTASYNEQFF. Using reference TRBV9 and TRBJ2-1 for the parts outside the CDR3, the full variable domain is DSGVTQTPKHLITATGQRVTLRCSPRSGDLSVYWYQQSLDQGLQFLIQYYNGEERAKGNILERFSAQQFPDLHSELNLSSLELGDSALYFCASSARTASYNEQFFGPGTRLTVL.